This TCR beta chain appears in the sequencing data of a study of Ad26.COV2.S vaccination and SARS-CoV-2 variants. Study-level information: Donor got 5x10^10 or 1x10^11 viral particles of Ad26.COV2.S. Study-wide results and caveats: Measurements of TCR breadth and depth may have given underestimates of the total T cell responses. It was reported that spike-specific CD8+ and CD4+ T cell responses were substantially broad after vaccination. The study found higher spike-specific TCR breadth in vaccine than placebo recipients.

The CDR3 has 14 amino acids. The germline V and J ends were trimmed by 0 bases and 3 bases, with 7 bases remaining between them. The germline V gene encodes CDR1 SGHAT and CDR2 FQDESV (reference sequence). Turning to this clone: Its antigen is unknown.

TCRdb's copy holds only in-frame clones and misses some; the assay was immunoSEQ multiplex PCR. This table holds 300,000 to 400,000 clones, about nine tenths found once. The sample's treatment: roughly 20 received Ad26.COV2.S at low or high dose, single or two shots; about 5 received placebo; per-sample allocation not given. Day 63 after the first vaccine or placebo injection was the time point for sampling. The sample consisted of peripheral blood, taken in a trial of Ad26.COV2.S vaccine versus placebo. The rearrangement uses TRBV11-1 and TRBJ2-3; maybe TRBD2 (5 bases). The receptor's source is a person between 18 and 65 years old who received the Ad26.COV2.S COVID-19 vaccine or a placebo. In DNA, the CDR3 is TGTGCCAGCAGCTTAGCTGGGAGAACAGATACGCAGTATTTT. This translates into CASSLAGRTDTQYF.